A selection of T cell receptor beta chains follows, all from one sample in a study of early T cells in non-severe SARS-CoV-2 infection. MiXCR, applied by TCRdb to the 5' RACE reads, yields one record per CDR3 protein. The table has fewer than 100,000 distinct CDR3 sequences, roughly 6% seen once; the top ten hold 7.8%. What was sequenced was whole blood. The receptors were gathered from an adult who was a healthcare worker with PCR-confirmed SARS-CoV-2 infection or an uninfected control (not recorded which). CDR3s include the opening cysteine and the closing phenylalanine or tryptophan.

J | V | CDR3
TRBJ1-4 | TRBV6-5 | CASSSGRGPAREKLFF
TRBJ2-5 | TRBV7-7 | CASSLSTGGQETQYF
TRBJ2-5 | TRBV9 | CASSVGGTQETQYF
TRBJ1-2 | TRBV14 | CASSKEAGDYGYTF
TRBJ1-1 | TRBV6-1 | CASSELSGRGRRGTEAFF
TRBJ2-5 | TRBV11-2 | CASSLGLEETQYF
TRBJ2-5 | TRBV11-2 | CASSLAGPGKTQYF
TRBJ2-2 | TRBV2 | CASSDRFTGELFF
TRBJ1-1 | TRBV5-1 | CASREGTGIMNTEAFF
TRBJ2-1 | TRBV18 | CASSPRASRNEQFF
TRBJ2-7 | TRBV10-3 | CAIRSQGEQYF
TRBJ1-1 | TRBV29-1 | CSVVTGATEAFF
TRBJ1-2 | TRBV6-2/TRBV6-3 | CASSSPDSLYGYTF
TRBJ1-5 | TRBV24-1 | CATSRQSNQPQHF
TRBJ2-1 | TRBV14 | CASSQDFRLAVGDEQFF
TRBJ2-7 | TRBV7-2 | CASRGKGAATYEQYF
TRBJ1-1 | TRBV6-6 | CASSYSLDTEAFF
TRBJ2-7 | TRBV7-9 | CASSPPPGQGSYEQYF
TRBJ2-7 | TRBV11-2 | CASRSSGNSYEQYF
TRBJ2-3 | TRBV29-1 | CSVASQGALTDTQYF
TRBJ2-2 | TRBV5-1 | CASSLYSGGMNTGELFF
TRBJ2-7 | TRBV6-6 | CASTPGLAGEQYF
TRBJ2-7 | TRBV7-2 | CASSPSSGGARQYF
TRBJ2-3 | TRBV7-2 | CASSLASGRTDTQYF
TRBJ2-5 | TRBV19 | CASSKWQGEETQYF
TRBJ2-2 | TRBV28 | CASSLIAGRRTGELFF
TRBJ2-4 | TRBV6-1 | CASSGSRGFRENIQYF
TRBJ2-5 | TRBV10-3 | CAISLGQGQETQYF
TRBJ2-1 | TRBV10-2 | CASSDNGYNEQFF
TRBJ1-1 | TRBV25-1 | CASSEFRGLEAFF
TRBJ2-7 | TRBV11-2 | CASSFYVGPSYEQYF
TRBJ2-7 | TRBV3-1 | CASSQVPGLNYEQYF
TRBJ2-3 | TRBV30 | CACAGRGADTQYF
TRBJ2-3 | TRBV3-1 | CASSQGLAGFTDTQYF
TRBJ2-3 | TRBV29-1 | CSVDKREVTDTQYF
TRBJ1-2 | TRBV7-8 | CASSPDRGVYYGYTF
TRBJ2-5 | TRBV7-9 | CASSVQGVKEETQYF
TRBJ2-7 | TRBV15 | CATSSSQGYEQYF
TRBJ2-7 | TRBV29-1 | CSVGTVSSYEQYF
TRBJ2-3 | TRBV20-1 | CSASRDRDVDTQYF
TRBJ2-1 | TRBV20-1 | CSAITRPTYNEQFF
TRBJ2-7 | TRBV5-1 | CASSYRQGKGYEQYF
TRBJ2-2 | TRBV6-2/TRBV6-3 | CASRRQVNTGELFF
TRBJ2-2 | TRBV2 | CASSDTVGLAGQTGELFF
TRBJ2-5 | TRBV12-3/TRBV12-4 | CASSLRMETQYF
TRBJ1-5 | TRBV5-1 | CASSAMGLINQPQHF
TRBJ2-7 | TRBV6-5 | CASSTPGQSYF
TRBJ2-7 | TRBV7-2 | CASSNRTGRSEQYF
TRBJ1-4 | TRBV11-2 | CASSLVGAGEKLFF
TRBJ2-4 | TRBV4-3 | CASSQALPNIQYF
TRBJ2-3 | TRBV6-6 | CASSLLDTSTDTQYF
TRBJ1-3 | TRBV27 | CASSHRGLNTIYF
TRBJ1-2 | TRBV7-8 | CASSLTRAGPTDGYTF